These T cell receptor beta chains were read from a single sample in a study of tumor and adjacent non-tumor tissue in lung cancer. MiXCR, applied by TCRdb to the multiplex PCR reads, yields one record per CDR3 protein. The repertoire includes over 110,000 distinct CDR3 sequences, about 71% of them detected once, and about 20% sits in the top ten. The material sequenced was lung tumor tissue. These receptors all come from a man aged 55 to 70 with small cell lung cancer. Each CDR3 is given with its conserved first and last residue. The D gene is left open where the match is weak. The size of a clone is reported for some rows only, either as once, few or many, or as a class for expanded clones.

clone_size,j_call,d_call,v_call,cdr3_nt,cdr3_aa
-,TRBJ1-2,-,TRBV29-1,TGCAGCGTTGGAGAGTGTGGCTACACCTTC,CSVGECGYTF
many,TRBJ1-1,-,TRBV6-1,TGTGCCAGCAGCCGGACGAACACTGAAGCTTTCTTT,CASSRTNTEAFF
-,TRBJ2-1,-,TRBV20-1,TGCAGTGCTATCGTACTAGCAGCAAACTCCTACAATGAGCAGTTCTTC,CSAIVLAANSYNEQFF
few,TRBJ2-3,TRBD1,TRBV20-1,TGCAGTGCCGTACGGACAGGGGGCGCGACAGATACGCAGTATTTT,CSAVRTGGATDTQYF
-,TRBJ2-3,TRBD2,TRBV11-3,TGTGCCAGCAGTAAGCGGGAGGAGTGCGATACGCAGTATTTT,CASSKREECDTQYF
-,TRBJ2-2,TRBD1,TRBV20-1,TGCACTGCTAGAGACCGGGACAGGTCTCTGGAGCTGTTTTTT,CTARDRDRSLELFF
once,TRBJ2-2,-,TRBV6-5,TGTGCCAGTAGACTACGAAGGGGGGAGCTGTTTTTT,CASRLRRGELFF
many,TRBJ1-5,-,TRBV6-5,TGTGCCAGCAGCACAGGGTCCAATCAGCCCCAGCATTTT,CASSTGSNQPQHF
-,TRBJ2-1,TRBD2,TRBV4-1,TGCGCCAGCAGACTGCAACTAGCGGATTACAATGAGCAGTTCTTC,CASRLQLADYNEQFF
-,TRBJ1-5,TRBD1,TRBV20-1,TGCAGTCCTAGGACCGGAACAGGGGGAGCGGGCAATCAGCCCCAGCATTTT,CSPRTGTGGAGNQPQHF
-,TRBJ2-7,-,TRBV11-1,TGTGCCAGCAGCTTAAGCCAGGGATCCTACGAGTGGTACTTC,CASSLSQGSYEWYF
-,TRBJ2-1,TRBD2,TRBV11-3,TGTGCGAGCGGCTCGGGACTAGCGGGAGGGCCCTACAGTGAGCAGTTCTTC,CASGSGLAGGPYSEQFF
-,TRBJ1-2,-,TRBV6-1,TGTGCTAGCAGTGGTACCAGGACAGACTATGGCTACACCTTC,CASSGTRTDYGYTF
-,TRBJ2-3,TRBD2,TRBV20-1,TGCAGTGCTAGAGGGTGGCTAGCGGGACGCACAGATACGCAGTATTTT,CSARGWLAGRTDTQYF
-,TRBJ1-1,TRBD1,TRBV6-2/TRBV6-3,TGTGTCAGCAGTTTGACAGGGGAGAACGCTGAAGCTTTCTTT,CVSSLTGENAEAFF
many,TRBJ2-5,-,TRBV7-8,TGTGCCAGCAGCTCGGCTAGGGAGACCCAGTACTTC,CASSSARETQYF
-,TRBJ2-7,-,TRBV10-2,TGCGCCAGCAATGACATGGGGGGAAGCAACTACGAGCAGTATTTC,CASNDMGGSNYEQYF
-,TRBJ2-3,-,TRBV4-2,TGTGCCAGCAGCCGGGAAGCCCCCCCCGATACGCAGTATTTT,CASSREAPPDTQYF
-,TRBJ1-1,-,TRBV4-1,TGCGCCAGCAGCCAAGTTCATCGGAACTCTGAAGCTTTCTTT,CASSQVHRNSEAFF
many,TRBJ2-7,TRBD2,TRBV12-3/TRBV12-4,TGTGCCAGCAGTAGCGGGAGTTACGAGCAGTACTTC,CASSSGSYEQYF
many,TRBJ2-1,-,TRBV11-3,TGTGCCAGCAGCTTAGAGGAGTACAATGAGCAGTTCTTC,CASSLEEYNEQFF
-,TRBJ2-5,-,TRBV2,TGTGCCAGCTGTGTTACCGGGAACCAAGAGACCCAGTACTTC,CASCVTGNQETQYF
-,TRBJ2-1,-,TRBV20-1,TGTAGTGCTAGACAGGTTTACTACAATAAGCAGTTCTTC,CSARQVYYNKQFF
-,TRBJ2-3,TRBD2,TRBV5-1,TGCTTCAGCAGCTTGGGACTAGCGGGAGGGTCCACAGATACGCAGTATTTC,CFSSLGLAGGSTDTQYF
-,TRBJ2-4,-,TRBV21-1,TGTGCCAGCATGAAAACCCGGGGCCGGTTCAAATTC,CASMKTRGRFKF
many,TRBJ1-5,-,TRBV29-1,TGCAGCGTTGACAATCGGCCCTTCTCCAATCAGCCCCAGCATTTT,CSVDNRPFSNQPQHF
-,TRBJ2-1,-,TRBV20-1,TGCAGTGCTAATACCCCTCATTTAATCTACAATGAGCAGTTCTTC,CSANTPHLIYNEQFF
-,TRBJ1-2,-,TRBV20-1,TGCAGTACTAGGGGCGGGGAGGGGTGGTATGGCTACACCTTC,CSTRGGEGWYGYTF
-,TRBJ2-1,TRBD2,TRBV20-1,TGCAGTACCAACTCGAGATCGGACCGGACTAGCGGGAGACGAAATGAGCAGTTCTTC,CSTNSRSDRTSGRRNEQFF
-,TRBJ1-2,TRBD1,TRBV7-3,TGTGCCAGCAGCCCTCAAGGGGGACAGGGCTACACCTTC,CASSPQGGQGYTF
once,TRBJ2-1,-,TRBV12-3/TRBV12-4,TGTGCCAGCACCCGACTAGTGGGAGTTGGGCAGTTCTTC,CASTRLVGVGQFF
-,TRBJ2-3,-,TRBV4-1,TGCGCCAGCAGCCGCGCTAGCACAGATACGCAGTATTTT,CASSRASTDTQYF
few,TRBJ2-2,-,TRBV4-1,TGCGCCAGCGGCCAAGATTGGGGTAGTGGGGCCGACACCGGGGAGCTGTTTTTT,CASGQDWGSGADTGELFF
once,TRBJ1-4,-,TRBV11-3,TGTGCCAGCAGTCCCTCGCGAACTAATGGAAAACTGTCTTTT,CASSPSRTNGKLSF
-,TRBJ1-5,-,TRBV11-2,TGTGTGAGCAGCTTAGACAGAAATCAGTCCCAGCATTTT,CVSSLDRNQSQHF
-,TRBJ1-2,-,TRBV5-4,TGTGCCAGCAGCTTGGAGTGGACAGAGGATCGGGGCTACACCTTC,CASSLEWTEDRGYTF
many,TRBJ2-3,-,TRBV29-1,TGCAGCTCCGGAGGGGCCATCAGCACAGATACGCAGTATTTT,CSSGGAISTDTQYF
-,TRBJ1-4,-,TRBV6-1,TGTGCCAGCAGTGAAAGAGGAGGGGGTAGTGAAAAACTGTTTTTT,CASSERGGGSEKLFF
-,TRBJ2-5,TRBD2,TRBV4-2,TGTGCCAGCAGCCAAGAGGCGGGGGGGCGAGAGACCCAGTACTTC,CASSQEAGGRETQYF
-,TRBJ2-5,-,TRBV6-6,TGTGCCAGCAGGTACGAGGCAGTAGAGACCCAGTACTTC,CASRYEAVETQYF
many,TRBJ1-2,-,TRBV29-1,TGCAGCGTTGAACAGGCTGGCACCTTC,CSVEQAGTF
many,TRBJ2-4,TRBD2,TRBV6-5,TGTGCCAGCAGTAAGACTAGCTGGGACATTCAGTACTTC,CASSKTSWDIQYF
-,TRBJ2-2,TRBD2,TRBV4-1,TGCGCCAGCAGCCATGATTGGGGTAGCGGGACCAACACCGGGGAGCTGTTTTTT,CASSHDWGSGTNTGELFF
many,TRBJ1-2,-,TRBV12-3/TRBV12-4,TGTGCCAGCAGTTCCCGCGGCCGCTTCGGGGGCTACACCTTC,CASSSRGRFGGYTF
few,TRBJ2-2,-,TRBV12-3/TRBV12-4,TGTGCCAGCAGTCCCGGGACTGGCGCGTCCGGGGAGTTGTTTTTT,CASSPGTGASGELFF
-,TRBJ2-5,-,TRBV6-1,TGTGCCAGCAGAGGTTGCAGCCAAGAGACCCAGTACTTC,CASRGCSQETQYF
-,TRBJ2-5,-,TRBV5-1,TGCGCCAGCATCGTGTCCGTGGGAGAAACCCAGTACTTC,CASIVSVGETQYF
-,TRBJ1-1,-,TRBV12-3/TRBV12-4,TGTGCCAGCAGTTTAGTAGAGATCACTGAAGCTTTCTTT,CASSLVEITEAFF
few,TRBJ2-7,TRBD2,TRBV5-1,TGCGCCAGCAGTTCACGGAGCGGGGGCCGGTCCTACGAGCAGTACTTC,CASSSRSGGRSYEQYF
few,TRBJ2-3,-,TRBV20-1,TGCAGTGCTAGAGATCGCACGAGAGGGTGGGCAGATACGCAGTATTTT,CSARDRTRGWADTQYF
-,TRBJ2-1,-,TRBV11-2,TGTTCCTGCAGCTTCACAGGGAATGAGCAGTTCTTC,CSCSFTGNEQFF
-,TRBJ2-3,TRBD2,TRBV20-1,TGCACTGCTAGGTGGACTAGCGGGAAGGATACACAGTATTTT,CTARWTSGKDTQYF
-,TRBJ2-3,TRBD1,TRBV20-1,TGCAATGCTAGAGGCGCAGGGGGCGCGGTAGACACGCAGTATTTT,CNARGAGGAVDTQYF
-,TRBJ1-1,-,TRBV12-3/TRBV12-4,TGTGCCAGCAGTTTACTGGAGAACACTGAAGCTTTCTTT,CASSLLENTEAFF
-,TRBJ2-1,-,TRBV20-1,TGCAGTGCTCTCTCGTCAGGAATCAAAGCCTACAATGAGCAGTTCTTC,CSALSSGIKAYNEQFF